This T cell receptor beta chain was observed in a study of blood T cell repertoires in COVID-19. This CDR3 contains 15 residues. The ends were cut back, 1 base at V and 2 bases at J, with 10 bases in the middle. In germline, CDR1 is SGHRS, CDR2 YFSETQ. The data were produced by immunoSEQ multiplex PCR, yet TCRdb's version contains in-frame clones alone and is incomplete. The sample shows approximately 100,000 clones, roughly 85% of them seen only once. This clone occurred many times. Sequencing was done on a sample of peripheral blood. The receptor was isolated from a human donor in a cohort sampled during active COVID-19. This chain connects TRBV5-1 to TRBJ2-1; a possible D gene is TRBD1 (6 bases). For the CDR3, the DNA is TGCGCCAGCAGCTTGATAACAGGGCCCTACAATGAGCAGTTCTTC. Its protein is CASSLITGPYNEQFF. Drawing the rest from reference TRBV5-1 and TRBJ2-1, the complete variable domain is KAGVTQTPRYLIKTRGQQVTLSCSPISGHRSVSWYQQTPGQGLQFLFEYFSETQRNKGNFPGRFSGRQFSNSRSEMNVSTLELGDSALYLCASSLITGPYNEQFFGPGTRLTVL.